Following are 9 T cell receptor beta chains from one sample sequenced in a study of T cell clonality in common variable immunodeficiency. The table came from immunoSEQ multiplex PCR; TCRdb's copy has only in-frame clones and leaves some out. The sample contains around 34,000 clones, none occurring once; 2.5% to 3% lies in the top ten. Sequenced input: peripheral blood mononuclear cells. These receptor sequences come from a person between 18 and 75 years old in good health.

This clone was found many times. The observed sequence ends 3 residues before the CDR3 terminus, with the missing tail filled in from the germline J gene. The chain combines TRBV20-1 with TRBJ2-7; perhaps TRBD1 as D (6 bases). The CDR3 is 14 amino acids. V lost 7 bases and J 3 bases, leaving 19 bases between the germline ends. Germline V gives CDR1 DFQATT, CDR2 SNEGSKA (reference sequence). CDR3 residues: CSGQRRDTYYEQYF. CDR3 DNA (partial): TGCAGTGGCCAGCGCCGGGACACCTACTACGAG.

The sample holds many counts of this clone. CDR3 DNA (partial): TGTGCCAGTAGTCCCTCACCGGGACAGGGGCCCTACAATGAG. Translation gives CASSPSPGQGPYNE. The whole CDR3 is CASSPSPGQGPYNEQFF. The chain has TRBV19 and TRBJ2-1; 10 bases agree with TRBD1. The read stops 3 residues short of the end of the CDR3; the missing end is completed from the germline J gene. The trim removed 5 bases at V and 2 bases at J, leaving 9 bases unmatched. The CDR3 sequence is 17 residues long. Germline V gives CDR1 LNHDA, CDR2 SQIVND (reference sequence).

This clone was seen repeatedly, ten times or more. The CDR3 is cut off 3 residues early in the read; its end comes from the germline J gene. The chain has TRBV20-1 and TRBJ2-7; D might be TRBD2 (7 bases). Trimming pared 6 bases from V and 0 bases from J, leaving 12 bases between. The germline V gene encodes CDR1 DFQATT and CDR2 SNEGSKA (reference sequence). CDR3 length equals 13 residues. The covered CDR3 bases are TGCAGTGCCAAAGGGGGGGGCTCCTACGAG. It translates to CSAKGGGSYE. The whole CDR3 reads CSAKGGGSYEQYF.

This clone has at least ten counts. The read ends 3 residues shy of where the CDR3 ends; the end is completed using the germline J gene. V and J are TRBV19 and TRBJ1-5, with 7 bases aligning to TRBD1. V lost 5 bases to trimming and J lost 5 bases; unmatched junction nucleotides: 6. This CDR3 region has 14 residues. Germline assignment: CDR1 LNHDA and CDR2 SQIVND (reference sequence). The CDR3 DNA, read in part, is TGTGCCAGTAGTTTCCCCACAGGGGATCAGCCC. Translating it yields CASSFPTGDQP. In full, the CDR3 is CASSFPTGDQPQHF.

Ten or more counts support this clone. The CDR3 end lies 3 residues beyond the end of the read and is filled in from the germline J gene. The chain carries TRBV12-3 or TRBV12-4 and TRBJ1-2; D is possibly TRBD1 (6 bases). The length of the CDR3 is 13 residues. V was pared by 6 bases and J by 4 bases, with 12 bases between. The part of the CDR3 DNA that was read is TGTGCCAGCAGCCGAGACAGGACCTATGGC. This gives the protein CASSRDRTYG. The CDR3 as a whole reads CASSRDRTYGYTF.

This clone was counted ten times or more. The CDR3 end is not reached by the read, which stops 3 residues before it; the germline J gene fills it in. This chain connects TRBV20-1 to TRBJ1-1; D remains ambiguous. The CDR3 spans 11 residues. Germline V gene lookup returns CDR1 DFQATT and CDR2 SNEGSKA (reference sequence). CDR3 in amino acids: CSARVQPRAFF. CDR3 DNA, as far as it was read: TGCAGTGCTAGAGTGCAGCCGCGG.

Many counts were recorded for this clone. The read terminates 3 residues ahead of where the CDR3 ends, so the germline J gene completes it. This chain connects TRBV30 to TRBJ2-1, with D perhaps TRBD1 (6 bases). Trimming stripped 3 bases from V and 1 base from J, with 13 bases between. The germline gives CDR1 GTSNPN, CDR2 SVGIG (reference sequence). The CDR3 loop spans 15 amino acids. The CDR3 DNA, read in part, is TGTGCCTGGAGGTCCGGGACAACGTCCTACAATGAG. Protein product: CAWRSGTTSYNE. The full CDR3 protein reads CAWRSGTTSYNEQFF.

This clone was detected many times. The read ends 3 residues shy of where the CDR3 ends; the end is completed using the germline J gene. V gene TRBV20-1 combines with J gene TRBJ2-7; the match to TRBD2 covers 7 bases. Germline V gene lookup returns CDR1 DFQATT and CDR2 SNEGSKA (reference sequence). The CDR3 extends over 14 amino acids. V dropped 6 bases and J dropped 0; count of bases not matched to a gene: 8. Incomplete CDR3 DNA: TGCAGTGCACAACTAGCGATATTCTCCTACGAG. This sequence encodes CSAQLAIFSYE. The whole CDR3 is CSAQLAIFSYEQYF.

At least ten counts were recorded for this clone. Coverage ceases 3 residues before the CDR3 finishes, and the germline J gene fills in the end. This rearrangement joins TRBV2 to TRBJ1-2; 8 nucleotides agree with TRBD1. After removal of 4 bases from V and 4 bases from J, the junction contained 2 bases not matched to a gene. The germline CDR1 and CDR2 sequences are SNHLY and FYNNEI. The length of the CDR3 is 13 residues. The CDR3 sequence: CASSVQGAYGYTF. CDR3 DNA (partial): TGTGCCAGCAGTGTCCAGGGGGCCTATGGC.